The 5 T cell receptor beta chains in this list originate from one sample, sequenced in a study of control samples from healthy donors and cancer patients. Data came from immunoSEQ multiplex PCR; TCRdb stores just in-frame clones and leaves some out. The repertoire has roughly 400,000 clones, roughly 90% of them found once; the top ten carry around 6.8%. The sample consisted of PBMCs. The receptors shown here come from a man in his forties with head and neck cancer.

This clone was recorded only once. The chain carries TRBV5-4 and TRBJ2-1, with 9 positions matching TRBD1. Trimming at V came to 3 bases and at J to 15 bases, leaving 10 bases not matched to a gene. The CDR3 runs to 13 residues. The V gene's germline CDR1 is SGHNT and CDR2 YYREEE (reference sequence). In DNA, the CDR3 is TGTGCCAGCAGCTCCCCAACGACAGGGGGGATGTTCTTC. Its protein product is CASSSPTTGGMFF.

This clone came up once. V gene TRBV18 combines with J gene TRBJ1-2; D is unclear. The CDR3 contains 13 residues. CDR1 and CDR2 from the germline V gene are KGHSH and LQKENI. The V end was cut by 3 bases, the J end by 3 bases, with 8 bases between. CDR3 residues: CASSPEMDYGYTF. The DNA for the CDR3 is TGTGCCAGCTCACCGGAAATGGACTATGGCTACACCTTC.

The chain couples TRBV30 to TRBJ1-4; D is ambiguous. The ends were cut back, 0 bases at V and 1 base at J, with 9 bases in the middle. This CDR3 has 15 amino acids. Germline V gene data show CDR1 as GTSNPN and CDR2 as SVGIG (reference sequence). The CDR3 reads CAWSVLVGTNEKLFF. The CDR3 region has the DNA TGTGCCTGGAGTGTACTGGTGGGAACTAATGAAAAACTGTTTTTT.

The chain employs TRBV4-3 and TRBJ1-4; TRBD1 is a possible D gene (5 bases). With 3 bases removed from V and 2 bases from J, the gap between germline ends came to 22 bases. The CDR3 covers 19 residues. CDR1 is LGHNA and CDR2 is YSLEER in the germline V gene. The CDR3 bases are TGCGCCAGCAGCCACGCTCTAGGGGAAACGGGTGCGACTAATGAAAAACTGTTTTTT. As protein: CASSHALGETGATNEKLFF.

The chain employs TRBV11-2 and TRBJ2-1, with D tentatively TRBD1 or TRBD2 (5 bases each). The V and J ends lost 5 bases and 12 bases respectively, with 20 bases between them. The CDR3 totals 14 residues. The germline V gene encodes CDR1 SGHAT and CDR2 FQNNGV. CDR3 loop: CASSGSSGIQGQFF. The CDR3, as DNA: TGTGCCAGCAGCGGATCCTCCGGGATTCAGGGGCAGTTCTTC.